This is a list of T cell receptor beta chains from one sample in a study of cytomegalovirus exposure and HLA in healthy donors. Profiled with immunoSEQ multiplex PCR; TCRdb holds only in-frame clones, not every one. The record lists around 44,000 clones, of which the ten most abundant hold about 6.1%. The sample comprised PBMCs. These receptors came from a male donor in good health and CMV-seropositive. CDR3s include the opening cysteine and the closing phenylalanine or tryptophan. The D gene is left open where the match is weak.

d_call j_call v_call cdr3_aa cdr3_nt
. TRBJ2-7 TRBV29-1 CSVNRDSYEQYF TGCAGCGTTAACAGGGACTCCTACGAGCAGTACTTC
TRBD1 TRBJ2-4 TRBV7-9 CASSWLQGDIQYF TGTGCCAGCAGCTGGCTACAGGGGGACATTCAGTACTTC
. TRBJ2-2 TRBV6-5 CASSYAGSNTGELFF TGTGCCAGCAGTTACGCGGGTTCGAACACCGGGGAGCTGTTTTTT
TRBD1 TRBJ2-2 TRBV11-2 CASSLGTGGGTGELFF TGTGCCAGCAGCTTAGGTACAGGGGGAGGCACCGGGGAGCTGTTTTTT
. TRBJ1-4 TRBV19 CASSIDNEVRVRDEKLFF TGTGCCAGTAGTATAGACAACGAGGTCCGGGTGAGGGATGAAAAACTGTTTTTT
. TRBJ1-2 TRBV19 CASSIGGEEGYTF TGTGCCAGTAGTATAGGAGGGGAGGAAGGCTACACCTTC
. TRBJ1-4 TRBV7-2 CASSLVGGAGEKLFF TGTGCCAGCAGCTTAGTGGGGGGGGCGGGTGAAAAACTGTTTTTT
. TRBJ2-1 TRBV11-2 CASSLAAQAEQFF TGTGCCAGCAGCTTAGCAGCACAGGCGGAGCAGTTCTTC
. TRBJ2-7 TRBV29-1 CSVRGRKPYEQYF TGCAGCGTTAGAGGGCGGAAACCCTACGAGCAGTACTTC
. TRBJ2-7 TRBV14 CASSPRTVTYEQYF TGTGCCAGCAGCCCTAGGACTGTTACCTACGAGCAGTACTTC
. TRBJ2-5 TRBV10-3 CAISDLAGQETQYF TGTGCCATCAGTGACCTAGCCGGACAAGAGACCCAGTACTTC
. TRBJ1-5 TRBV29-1 CSVGGGNQPQHF TGCAGCGTTGGGGGCGGCAATCAGCCCCAGCATTTT
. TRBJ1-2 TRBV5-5 CASSSRLSNYGYTF TGTGCCAGCAGCTCCAGACTCTCTAACTATGGCTACACCTTC
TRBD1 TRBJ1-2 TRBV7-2 CASSLRTGIGYGYTF TGTGCCAGCAGCCTTAGGACAGGGATCGGCTATGGCTACACCTTC
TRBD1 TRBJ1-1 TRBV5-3 CARSKTGGTEAFF TGTGCCAGAAGCAAGACAGGGGGCACTGAAGCTTTCTTT
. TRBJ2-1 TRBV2 CASALGGVYNEQFF TGTGCCAGCGCTCTAGGGGGGGTTTACAATGAGCAGTTCTTC
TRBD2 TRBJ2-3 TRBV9 CASSVGLAVTDTQYF TGTGCCAGCAGCGTTGGACTAGCGGTAACGGATACGCAGTATTTT
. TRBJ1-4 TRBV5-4 CASRPFEDEKLFF TGTGCCAGCAGACCCTTCGAGGATGAAAAACTGTTTTTT
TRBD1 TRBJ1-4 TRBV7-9 CASSLPGTGVNEKLFF TGTGCCAGCAGCTTGCCGGGGACAGGGGTTAATGAAAAACTGTTTTTT
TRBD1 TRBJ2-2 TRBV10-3 CATSGTGLTGELFF TGTGCCACCTCCGGGACAGGGTTAACCGGGGAGCTGTTTTTT
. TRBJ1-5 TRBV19 CASTALWEGFNQPQHF TGTGCCAGTACAGCCTTGTGGGAGGGGTTCAATCAGCCCCAGCATTTT
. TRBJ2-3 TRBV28 CASSWRGSTDTQYF TGTGCCAGCAGTTGGCGGGGAAGCACAGATACGCAGTATTTT
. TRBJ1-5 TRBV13 CASSFGLRGQPQHF TGTGCCAGCAGCTTTGGGTTACGAGGCCAGCCCCAGCATTTT
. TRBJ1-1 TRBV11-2 CASSLDPGLGAFF TGTGCCAGCAGCTTAGATCCCGGGTTGGGAGCTTTCTTT
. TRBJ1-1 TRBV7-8 CASSFRRVGITEAFF TGTGCCAGCAGCTTTAGGAGGGTAGGAATCACTGAAGCTTTCTTT
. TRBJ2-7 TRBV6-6 CASSYTDTEQYF TGTGCCAGCAGTTACACGGACACCGAGCAGTACTTC
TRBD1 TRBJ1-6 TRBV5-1 CASSPGQDNSPLHF TGCGCCAGCAGCCCGGGACAGGATAATTCACCCCTCCACTTT
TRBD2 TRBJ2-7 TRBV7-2 CASSPRAGTSGGYEQYF TGTGCCAGCAGCCCTAGGGCCGGGACTAGCGGGGGATACGAGCAGTACTTC
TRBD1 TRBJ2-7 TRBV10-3 CAIRGGQGLAYEQYF TGTGCCATCAGGGGGGGACAGGGGTTAGCCTACGAGCAGTACTTC
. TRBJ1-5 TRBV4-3 CASSQNGGDQPQHF TGCGCCAGCAGCCAAAACGGGGGAGATCAGCCCCAGCATTTT
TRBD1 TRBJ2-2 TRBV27 CASSSRTGFNTGELFF TGTGCCAGCAGTTCACGGACAGGGTTTAACACCGGGGAGCTGTTTTTT
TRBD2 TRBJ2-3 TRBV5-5 CASNFQRGEDTQYF TGTGCCAGCAATTTTCAACGGGGGGAAGATACGCAGTATTTT
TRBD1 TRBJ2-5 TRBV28 CASRGDSLTQYF TGTGCCAGCAGGGGGGACAGTCTAACCCAGTACTTC
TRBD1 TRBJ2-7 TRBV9 CASSVEPHGQGNEQYF TGTGCCAGCAGCGTAGAGCCCCATGGACAGGGAAACGAGCAGTACTTC
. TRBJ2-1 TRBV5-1 CASSRGANNNEQFF TGCGCCAGCAGCAGGGGCGCAAATAACAATGAGCAGTTCTTC
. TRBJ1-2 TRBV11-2 CASSDLRGNYGYTF TGTGCCAGCAGCGATTTAAGGGGAAACTATGGCTACACCTTC
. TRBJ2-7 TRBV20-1 CSAHDSYEQYF TGCAGTGCTCACGACAGTTACGAGCAGTACTTC
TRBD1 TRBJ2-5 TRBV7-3 CASSSGQGGTQYF TGTGCCAGCAGCTCGGGACAGGGTGGGACCCAGTACTTC
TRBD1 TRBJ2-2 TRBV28 CASSFPTGGTGELFF TGTGCCAGCAGCTTCCCAACAGGGGGCACCGGGGAGCTGTTTTTT
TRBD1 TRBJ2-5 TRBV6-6 CASSYGQGLRETQYF TGTGCCAGCAGTTATGGACAGGGTTTACGAGAGACCCAGTACTTC
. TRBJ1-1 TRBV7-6 CASSSGLLNTEAFF TGTGCCAGCAGCTCCGGACTTTTGAACACTGAAGCTTTCTTT
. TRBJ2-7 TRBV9 CASRPQGSVGEQYF TGTGCCAGCAGACCTCAGGGGTCCGTGGGCGAACAGTACTTC
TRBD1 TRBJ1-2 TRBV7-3 CASSFDRDSPGYTF TGTGCCAGCAGCTTTGACAGGGACTCTCCTGGCTACACCTTC
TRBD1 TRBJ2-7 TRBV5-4 CASSSTGSAYEQYF TGTGCCAGCAGCTCGACAGGGAGCGCCTACGAGCAGTACTTC
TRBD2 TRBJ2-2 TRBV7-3 CASSLTLAGLPAGELFF TGTGCCAGCAGCTTAACGTTAGCGGGGCTCCCGGCAGGGGAGCTGTTTTTT
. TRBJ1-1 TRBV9 CASSVGEVRTEAFF TGTGCCAGCAGCGTAGGGGAGGTGAGGACTGAAGCTTTCTTT
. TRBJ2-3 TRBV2 CASAVSTDTQYF TGTGCCAGCGCAGTTAGCACAGATACGCAGTATTTT
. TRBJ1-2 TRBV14 CASSYGRGGYGYTF TGTGCCAGCAGCTACGGGCGGGGGGGCTATGGCTACACCTTC
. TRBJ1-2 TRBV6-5 CASSYGAYGYTF TGTGCCAGCAGTTATGGGGCCTATGGCTACACCTTC
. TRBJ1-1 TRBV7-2 CASSFGGSDTEAFF TGTGCCAGCAGCTTTGGGGGCTCGGACACTGAAGCTTTCTTT
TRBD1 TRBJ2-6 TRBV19 CASIGTGGAGANVLTF TGTGCCAGTATAGGGACAGGGGGCGCTGGGGCCAACGTCCTGACTTTC
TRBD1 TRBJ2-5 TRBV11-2 CASSRTGGLKEAQYF TGTGCCAGCAGCAGGACAGGGGGGTTAAAAGAGGCCCAGTACTTC
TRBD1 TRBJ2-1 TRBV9 CASSAGTGSSYNEQFF TGTGCCAGCAGCGCTGGGACAGGGTCCTCCTACAATGAGCAGTTCTTC
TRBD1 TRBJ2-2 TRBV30 CAWSDRGKNTGELFF TGTGCCTGGAGTGACAGGGGGAAGAACACCGGGGAGCTGTTTTTT
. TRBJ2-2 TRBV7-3 CASSLSRTGELFF TGTGCCAGCAGCTTAAGCAGAACCGGGGAGCTGTTTTTT
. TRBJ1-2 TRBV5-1 CASSQDSVNYGYTF TGCGCCAGCAGCCAGGACAGTGTTAACTATGGCTACACCTTC
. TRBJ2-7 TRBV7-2 CASSLQGSSYEQYF TGTGCCAGCAGCTTACAGGGAAGCTCCTACGAGCAGTACTTC
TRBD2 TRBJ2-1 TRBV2 CASSDGAGGDYNEQFF TGTGCCAGCAGTGATGGAGCGGGGGGGGATTACAATGAGCAGTTCTTC
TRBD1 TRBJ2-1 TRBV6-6 CASSYLGTGGNEQFF TGTGCCAGCAGTTATTTGGGAACAGGGGGCAATGAGCAGTTCTTC
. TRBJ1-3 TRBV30 CAWSGLSTLSRQTGNTIYF TGTGCCTGGAGTGGATTGAGTACCCTGTCTCGCCAAACTGGAAACACCATATATTTT